This entry lists 22 T cell receptor beta chains sequenced from one sample in a study of T-cell memory formation after mild COVID-19. TCRdb used MiXCR to reprocess the 5' RACE reads, holding one entry per CDR3 protein. The table records more than 110,000 distinct CDR3 sequences, around 15% of them present only once. Source material: PBMCs or a T cell subset sorted from them (not recorded which). These receptors all come from an adult woman who had mild COVID-19 (a few samples of this study predate the infection). Cell type and time point are not known.

This clonotype was counted between two and nine times. The rearrangement links TRBV11-2 to TRBJ2-3; 11 nucleotides agree with TRBD2. V gave up 6 bases and J gave up 4 bases; unmatched junction bases: 9. The CDR3 is 16 amino acids. Germline V gives CDR1 SGHAT, CDR2 FQNNGV. The CDR3 region is CASRKTSGSRADTQYF. CDR3 nucleotide sequence: TGTGCCAGCAGAAAAACTAGCGGGAGTCGGGCAGATACGCAGTATTTT.

The rearrangement joins TRBV5-1 to TRBJ2-1; 8 bases are shared with TRBD1. CDR1 is SGHRS and CDR2 is YFSETQ in the germline V gene. The CDR3 contains 15 residues. The V and J ends lost 4 bases and 5 bases, in that order; junction bases with no gene match: 8. The CDR3 is CASSERDRWDNEQFF. The DNA of the CDR3 is TGCGCCAGCAGCGAACGGGACAGGTGGGACAATGAGCAGTTCTTC.

V and J are TRBV4-3 and TRBJ2-1; D is tentatively TRBD1 or TRBD2 (6 bases each). V lost 4 bases to trimming and J lost 2 bases, with 12 bases between them. The germline CDR1 and CDR2 sequences are LGHNA and YSLEER. The CDR3 runs 15 residues. The CDR3 region has the DNA TGCGCCAGCAGCCGCCACCGGGGGCCCTACAATGAGCAGTTCTTC. Residues: CASSRHRGPYNEQFF.

This chain connects TRBV12-3 or TRBV12-4 to TRBJ1-4, with unresolved D. The CDR3 extends over 12 amino acids. V was shortened by 0 bases and J by 8 bases, with 4 bases between the two germline ends. The CDR3 nucleotides are TGTGCCAGCAGTTTAGCGGGGGAAAAACTGTTTTTT. Translated: CASSLAGEKLFF.

This clonotype was counted many times. The chain has TRBV7-2 and TRBJ2-1; 8 bases align to TRBD2. Trimming at V came to 3 bases and at J to 2 bases, leaving 6 bases not matched to a gene. Germline CDR1 is SGHTA and CDR2 is FQGNSA. The CDR3 sequence is 16 residues long. The CDR3 region has the DNA TGTGCCAGCAGCTTCGGAAGCGGGAGTCCCTACAATGAGCAGTTCTTC. The encoded protein is CASSFGSGSPYNEQFF.

The gene calls are TRBV13 and TRBJ1-2; 9 bases map to TRBD1. Germline CDR1 is PRHDT and CDR2 is FYEKMQ (reference sequence). This CDR3 region has 13 residues. V dropped 5 bases and J dropped 8; count of bases not matched to a gene: 6. For the CDR3, the DNA is TGTGCCAGCAGCCGGGACAGGGATGAAGGCTACACCTTC. Amino acid sequence: CASSRDRDEGYTF. Together with reference TRBV13 and TRBJ1-2, the CDR3 gives the full variable domain: AAGVIQSPRHLIKEKRETATLKCYPIPRHDTVYWYQQGPGQDPQFLISFYEKMQSDKGSIPDRFSAQQFSDYHSELNMSSLELGDSALYFCASSRDRDEGYTFGSGTRLTVV.

CDR3 in amino acids: CSAGGGYEQYF. CDR3 DNA sequence: TGCAGTGCGGGTGGGGGCTACGAGCAGTACTTC. The gene calls are TRBV20-1 and TRBJ2-7, with D possibly called TRBD1 or TRBD2 (5 bases each). Germline V CDR1 and CDR2: DFQATT, SNEGSKA (reference sequence). This CDR3 comprises 11 residues. Trimming stripped 6 bases from V and 3 bases from J, with 9 bases between.

V and J are TRBV23-1 and TRBJ2-4; D remains ambiguous. TRBV23-1 is classed as an ORF, of uncertain function. Trimming shortened V by 5 bases and J by 0 bases, and 14 bases separated the two germline ends. There are 16 residues in the CDR3. The CDR3 DNA sequence: TGCGCCAGCAGTTTAAGCAGCCCCTTAGCCAAAAACATTCAGTACTTC. Its protein is CASSLSSPLAKNIQYF.

This clonotype was counted only a few times. V and J are TRBV24-1 and TRBJ1-2; no clear D gene. Deletions cut 3 bases from V and 8 bases from J, with 15 bases between. CDR1 is KGHDR and CDR2 is SFDVKD in the germline V gene. The CDR3 sequence is 14 residues long. CDR3 in DNA: TGTGCCACCAGTGATCCGCAGTTTCCAAGGGGCTACACCTTC. This encodes CATSDPQFPRGYTF.

This clonotype was seen ten or more times. This chain links TRBV7-3 with TRBJ2-1, with D hard to call. The CDR3 is 16 amino acids. Trimming cost V 0 bases and J 3 bases, with 12 bases left between them. The germline CDR1 and CDR2 sequences are SGHTA and FQGTGA. The CDR3 DNA is TGTGCCAGCAGCTTAACTAGCTCTACCTACTACAATGAGCAGTTCTTC. This translates into CASSLTSSTYYNEQFF.

The chain uses TRBV24-1 and TRBJ2-1; maybe TRBD2 (5 bases). Trimming removed 4 bases at V and 0 bases at J, with 15 bases between. The CDR3 has 17 residues. Germline CDR1 reads KGHDR; CDR2 reads SFDVKD. The CDR3 spells CATSDPTSYGSYNEQFF. CDR3 DNA: TGTGCCACCAGTGACCCCACTAGTTACGGCTCCTACAATGAGCAGTTCTTC.

The sample holds a few counts of this clonotype. The genes are TRBV20-1 and TRBJ2-2, with D perhaps matching TRBD2 (5 bases). The germline V gene encodes CDR1 DFQATT and CDR2 SNEGSKA (reference sequence). Trimming removed 6 bases at V and 1 base at J, with 12 bases between. This CDR3 comprises 14 residues. The CDR3 DNA follows: TGCAGTGCCCCGGCAGCGGAGAACACCGGGGAGCTGTTTTTT. Protein product: CSAPAAENTGELFF.

This clonotype appeared many times. The rearrangement links TRBV12-3 or TRBV12-4 to TRBJ2-2; no clear D. The germline V and J ends were trimmed by 8 bases and 5 bases, with 12 bases remaining between them. The CDR3 sequence is 13 residues long. The CDR3 region has the DNA TGTGCCAGCCTGCCCTCCGGGACCGGGGAGCTGTTTTTT. Protein sequence: CASLPSGTGELFF.

The chain links TRBV7-8 to TRBJ2-7; a possible D gene is TRBD2 (6 bases). Trimming cost V 2 bases and J 6 bases, with 17 bases left between them. This CDR3 has 15 amino acids. Germline CDR1 is SGHVS and CDR2 is FQNEAQ. The CDR3 region is CASSLSTGVPSEQYF. The CDR3 region has the DNA TGTGCCAGCAGCTTAAGTACGGGAGTGCCAAGCGAGCAGTACTTC.

The rearrangement joins TRBV4-2 to TRBJ2-2; D possibly corresponds to TRBD1 (6 bases). V gave up 2 bases and J gave up 6 bases, with 19 bases separating them. The CDR3 is made up of 17 amino acids. Germline lookup yields CDR1 LGHNA and CDR2 YNFKEQ. The CDR3 sequence is CASSQSRWDTRAGELFF. The CDR3 DNA reads TGTGCCAGCAGCCAATCTAGATGGGACACCCGGGCCGGGGAGCTGTTTTTT.

This clonotype was counted a few times. V usage is TRBV12-3 or TRBV12-4 and J usage is TRBJ1-6; 7 bases are shared with TRBD1. J gave up 7 bases and V 5 bases, and 5 bases lay outside the gene matches. The CDR3 spans 14 residues. In DNA, the CDR3 is TGTGCCAGCAGTGTCCAGGGGGGGAATTCACCCCTCCACTTT. It specifies CASSVQGGNSPLHF.

This clonotype was observed a handful of times. The genes are TRBV7-6 and TRBJ2-7; D is undetermined. The CDR3 sequence is 13 residues long. Germline V gene lookup returns CDR1 SGHVS and CDR2 FNYEAQ. Trimming removed 1 base from V and 2 bases from J, with 6 bases in between. The CDR3 is CASSLDQTYEQYF. As DNA, the CDR3 is TGTGCCAGCAGCTTAGACCAAACCTACGAGCAGTACTTC.

This clonotype was found a few times. V is TRBV7-9 and J is TRBJ1-1, with D unresolved. Germline CDR1 is SEHNR and CDR2 is FQNEAQ (reference sequence). The CDR3 extends over 15 amino acids. The V end lost 0 bases, the J end lost 2 bases, and 10 bases lay between the germline ends. The CDR3 nucleotides read TGTGCCAGCAGCTTAGCGCTGGGCACTAACACTGAAGCTTTCTTT. This encodes CASSLALGTNTEAFF. Looking up the rest from reference TRBV7-9 and TRBJ1-1 gives the full variable domain: DTGVSQNPRHKITKRGQNVTFRCDPISEHNRLYWYRQTLGQGPEFLTYFQNEAQLEKSRLLSDRFSAERPKGSFSTLEIQRTEQGDSAMYLCASSLALGTNTEAFFGQGTRLTVV.

This clonotype was observed a few times. The rearrangement joins TRBV3-1 to TRBJ2-1; D perhaps matches TRBD1 (5 bases). The CDR3 spans 16 residues. Between the trimmed V and J ends, which lost 0 bases and 5 bases, there was a span of 14 bases. Germline V CDR1 and CDR2: LGHDT, YNNKEL (reference sequence). The CDR3 is CASSQDLTAPHNEQFF. The DNA of the CDR3 is TGTGCCAGCAGCCAAGATCTGACAGCTCCCCACAATGAGCAGTTCTTC.

The chain is built from TRBV7-6 and TRBJ1-6, with D uncertain. Germline lookup yields CDR1 SGHVS and CDR2 FNYEAQ. The CDR3 is 16 residues long. Trimming shortened V by 1 base and J by 1 base, and 8 bases separated the two germline ends. Here the CDR3 DNA reads TGTGCCAGCAGCTTAGGGGGTAGTTCCTATAATTCACCCCTCCACTTT. The encoded protein is CASSLGGSSYNSPLHF.

A few counts support this clonotype. The genes are TRBV14 and TRBJ2-3; the D gene is possibly TRBD1 (5 bases). The CDR3 sequence is 14 residues long. V shed 2 bases and J shed 5 bases, with 11 bases lying between them. The germline V gene encodes CDR1 SGHDN and CDR2 FVKESK. CDR3 in DNA: TGTGCCAGCAGCCAATCAAACCAGGGAGATACGCAGTATTTT. Amino acids: CASSQSNQGDTQYF.

J is TRBJ1-2 and V is TRBV19; D not resolved. Trimming stripped 8 bases from V and 1 base from J, with 5 bases between. The CDR3 covers 11 residues. Germline CDR1 is LNHDA and CDR2 is SQIVND (reference sequence). The chain's CDR3 is CASGSNYGYTF. The CDR3 region has the DNA TGTGCCAGTGGGAGTAACTATGGCTACACCTTC.